These T cell receptor beta chains were read from a single sample in a study of neurological immune-mediated disorders. MiXCR, applied by TCRdb to the 5' RACE reads, yields one record per CDR3 protein. This repertoire shows some 89,000 distinct CDR3 sequences, 4.3% found once; its top ten account for approximately 5.8%. The sequenced material came from PBMCs. The receptors shown here come from a woman aged 60-70 years with multiple sclerosis. The conserved cysteine and the conserved F or W are not part of the CDR3 here. Rows may omit the clone size; those that give it use once, few, many or a size class.

v_call	j_call	clone_size	cdr3_aa
TRBV5-1	TRBJ1-4	many	ASSREGATNEKLF
TRBV6-5	TRBJ1-1	many	ASRRTGALEAF
TRBV27	TRBJ1-2	many	ASSTLDRINGYT
TRBV5-1	TRBJ2-2	NA	ASSHSTGNTVELF
TRBV5-5	TRBJ2-3	many	ASSFALSSTDTQY
TRBV5-1	TRBJ2-2	many	ASSFYQTNTGELF
TRBV12-3/TRBV12-4	TRBJ2-3	many	ASSTRRGTDTQY
TRBV29-1	TRBJ1-1	many	SVEAGPRNTEAF
TRBV12-3/TRBV12-4	TRBJ2-1	NA	VSIPDSGSYNEQF
TRBV5-1	TRBJ1-2	many	ASSLGKQGAWDYGYT
TRBV10-2	TRBJ1-4	NA	ASSESGEKLF
TRBV14	TRBJ2-2	few	ASSQDYRGELF
TRBV7-2	TRBJ1-2	many	ASSGKVGVTPNYGYT
TRBV29-1	TRBJ2-1	many	SVGLGGIYNEQF
TRBV28	TRBJ2-2	many	ASSLGPRGFTGELF
TRBV5-1	TRBJ1-2	many	ASSLVVGGYGYT
TRBV28	TRBJ2-1	many	ASSYPRTGGNEQF
TRBV3-1	TRBJ1-5	many	ASSHRVGDQPQH
TRBV15	TRBJ2-7	many	ATSRVGYEQY
TRBV12-3/TRBV12-4	TRBJ1-6	many	ASSLLGGSPLH
TRBV6-5	TRBJ2-3	many	ASRRETSGGDTQY
TRBV5-1	TRBJ2-7	many	ASSKGTATRGEQY
TRBV10-1	TRBJ2-7	many	ASSGSPSYEQY
TRBV18	TRBJ2-2	NA	ASSPRDRTGELF
TRBV7-6	TRBJ1-3	many	ASSFDRASSGNTIY
TRBV12-3/TRBV12-4	TRBJ2-7	many	ASSLVRGHEQY
TRBV30	TRBJ1-1	many	AWVMTVNTEAF
TRBV6-2/TRBV6-3	TRBJ2-3	many	ASKARGTDTQY
TRBV5-1	TRBJ1-4	many	ASSLYLPGKLF
TRBV10-2	TRBJ1-1	many	ASSENRNRGIEAF
TRBV12-3/TRBV12-4	TRBJ2-1	many	ASSLAGTGNEQF
TRBV19	TRBJ2-1	many	ATRLAGEHNEQF
TRBV5-1	TRBJ2-1	many	ASSLERGGLNEQF
TRBV6-4	TRBJ2-7	many	ASSDPAGTSDYEQY
TRBV6-1	TRBJ2-7	NA	ASSETDYEQY
TRBV7-8	TRBJ2-2	many	ASSLVRGNTGELF
TRBV29-1	TRBJ2-1	many	SLDRTLSNEQF
TRBV10-3	TRBJ1-2	many	AISEGGGNYGYT
TRBV5-1	TRBJ1-6	many	ASSLGGVQNSPLH
TRBV7-6	TRBJ1-1	many	ASSLANSFEAF
TRBV5-1	TRBJ2-1	many	ASSDRQGHEQF
TRBV5-1	TRBJ2-1	many	ASSLGLAGGGTYNEQF
TRBV7-9	TRBJ2-7	many	ASSPRAGLPYEQY
TRBV7-7	TRBJ2-2	many	ASSLAISGGAKNTGELF
TRBV5-1	TRBJ2-2	many	ASSLSSWDTGELF
TRBV28	TRBJ2-4	few	ASSDTGAQAKNIQY
TRBV10-1	TRBJ2-7	NA	ASMVREGKIYEQY
TRBV14	TRBJ1-1	many	ASSQKTGGTEAF
TRBV29-1	TRBJ2-2	many	SVEGRGLGSTGELF
TRBV5-1	TRBJ2-7	many	ASSLEAIRGEQY
TRBV18	TRBJ2-3	many	ASSRSGGTTDTQY
TRBV5-1	TRBJ2-7	many	ASSHGTSFSYEQY